The clone carrying this TCR beta chain was picked up a small number of times. The source of the sample is a study of T cell responses to AZD1222 COVID-19 vaccine. Clones were read by immunoSEQ multiplex PCR, and TCRdb kept only the in-frame ones, dropping some. The repertoire has tens of thousands of clones, approximately 89% of them found once; the top ten carry 5.2%. This CDR3 has 14 residues. With V trimmed by 4 bases and J by 2 bases, 4 bases remained unmatched. CDR1 and CDR2 (germline): SQVTM, ANQGSEA. This specimen was peripheral blood, taken on day 0 of MenACWY control vaccination. This receptor was taken from an adult in good health. The V and J genes are TRBV29-1 and TRBJ2-1; 8 positions match TRBD1. The CDR3 loop reads CSVVGQATYNEQFF. As DNA, the CDR3 is TGCAGCGTTGTGGGACAGGCCACCTACAATGAGCAGTTCTTC.